A single sample is the source of the 29 T cell receptor beta chains below, sequenced in a study. TCRdb independently ran MiXCR on the 5' RACE reads; one entry per CDR3 protein. The sample consists of roughly 50,000 distinct CDR3 sequences, about 15% of them appearing once. Sequencing used naive CD4+ T cells sorted from blood. Subset meaning: naive CD4+ T cells, CD4+CD45RA+CD25-. These receptors all come from a female donor with breast cancer.

This chain joins TRBV28 and TRBJ2-2; TRBD2 might be the D (6 bases). Germline CDR1 and CDR2: MDHEN and SYDVKM. V was shortened by 10 bases and J by 6 bases, with 21 bases between the two germline ends. The CDR3 runs 15 residues. The CDR3: CATPNEASGAGELFF. The CDR3 DNA reads TGTGCCACCCCGAATGAGGCCTCGGGGGCCGGGGAGCTGTTTTTT.

CDR3 sequence: CASSFRSPGPAGGYTF. The CDR3 nucleotides read TGTGCCAGCAGCTTTAGATCCCCAGGGCCGGCAGGAGGCTACACCTTC. The rearrangement links TRBV11-2 to TRBJ1-2; TRBD1 is a possible D gene (5 bases). Between the trimmed V and J ends, which lost 3 bases and 8 bases, there was a span of 22 bases. CDR1 SGHAT and CDR2 FQNNGV come from the germline V gene. This CDR3 region has 16 residues.

The gene calls are TRBV7-2 and TRBJ2-3, with 11 bases fitting TRBD1. The germline CDR1 and CDR2 sequences are SGHTA and FQGNSA. The CDR3 covers 15 residues. J gave up 4 bases and V 6 bases, and 6 bases lay outside the gene matches. The CDR3 DNA reads TGTGCCAGCAGGCCGGACAGGGGGCGCTCAGATACGCAGTATTTT. This codes for CASRPDRGRSDTQYF.

This clonotype has more than one count but fewer than ten. This chain uses TRBV5-1 with TRBJ1-1; possibly TRBD1 for D (6 bases). V shed 1 base and J shed 1 base, with 14 bases lying between them. Germline V gene sequence: CDR1 SGHRS, CDR2 YFSETQ. The CDR3 covers 16 residues. CDR3 sequence (DNA): TGCGCCAGCAGCTTGTTGTTAAGGGGGGAGAACACTGAAGCTTTCTTT. Protein product: CASSLLLRGENTEAFF.

This clonotype was found a few times. The chain joins TRBV4-3 to TRBJ2-1, with TRBD2 matching over 8 bases. CDR1 and CDR2 from the germline V gene are LGHNA and YSLEER. The CDR3 is 16 amino acids. V gave up 4 bases and J gave up 9 bases; unmatched junction bases: 14. The CDR3 is CASSRVVTGGRGEQFF. The DNA for the CDR3 is TGCGCCAGCAGCCGGGTGGTGACGGGAGGGAGGGGTGAGCAGTTCTTC.

In its sample, this clonotype was seen many times. The chain couples TRBV4-1 to TRBJ1-3; D is ambiguous. Trimming pared 2 bases from V and 2 bases from J, leaving 10 bases between. The germline CDR1 and CDR2 sequences are MGHRA and YSYEKL. This CDR3 region has 15 residues. This CDR3 reads CASSQLGWTGNTIYF. As DNA, the CDR3 is TGCGCCAGCAGCCAACTTGGGTGGACTGGAAACACCATATATTTT.

Within the sample, this clonotype is medium-sized. The V and J genes are TRBV7-2 and TRBJ2-5; no clear D gene. The length of the CDR3 is 13 residues. From germline, CDR1 is SGHTA and CDR2 FQGNSA. V lost 5 bases and J lost 5, with 12 bases in between. The CDR3 region has the DNA TGTGCCAGCAGCCCGTACCGGGTGGAGACCCAGTACTTC. Residues: CASSPYRVETQYF. The whole variable domain, filled in from reference TRBV7-2 and TRBJ2-5, reads GAGVSQSPSNKVTEKGKDVELRCDPISGHTALYWYRQSLGQGLEFLIYFQGNSAPDKSGLPSDRFSAERTGGSVSTLTIQRTQQEDSAVYLCASSPYRVETQYFGPGTRLLVL.

This clonotype was observed a handful of times. V and J are TRBV6-2 or TRBV6-3 and TRBJ2-1, with TRBD2 identical over 14 bases. The CDR3 has 14 residues. Trimming at V came to 10 bases and at J to 9 bases, leaving 8 bases not matched to a gene. Germline V lookup: CDR1 MNHEY, CDR2 SVGEGT. The chain's CDR3 is CAIRLAGGKSEQFF. As DNA, the CDR3 is TGTGCCATCCGACTAGCGGGAGGGAAAAGTGAGCAGTTCTTC.

This clonotype was found once. At one end the junction does not follow the germline gene, possibly because of a read error. The V gene is TRBV5-5, the J gene TRBJ1-1; 9 bases fit TRBD1. This CDR3 contains 15 residues. The germline V gene encodes CDR1 SGHKS and CDR2 YYEKEE (reference sequence). CDR3 coding DNA: TGTGCCAGCAGCTTGGTCTCTACAGGGGGCACTGGAGCTTTCTTT. This codes for CASSLVSTGGTGAFF.

V usage is TRBV20-1 and J usage is TRBJ2-5; D not resolved. Germline V CDR1 and CDR2: DFQATT, SNEGSKA (reference sequence). Trimming cost V 3 bases and J 1 base, with 9 bases left between them. The length of the CDR3 is 13 residues. The CDR3 region is CSASDGSQETQYF. The CDR3 bases are TGCAGTGCTAGCGATGGAAGCCAAGAGACCCAGTACTTC.

The J gene is TRBJ1-1, the V gene TRBV7-8, with 7 bases that match TRBD1. The junction had 8 bases not matched to a gene; V was cut back by 7 bases and J by 0 bases. This CDR3 contains 15 residues. In germline, CDR1 is SGHVS, CDR2 FQNEAQ. The CDR3 protein is CASIRTGALNTEAFF. The CDR3 DNA follows: TGTGCCAGCATACGAACAGGGGCGCTGAACACTGAAGCTTTCTTT.

This clonotype was found many times. The chain has TRBV20-1 and TRBJ2-5; D unresolved. The CDR3 spans 14 residues. V gave up 3 bases and J gave up 0 bases, with 11 bases separating them. Germline V gene data show CDR1 as DFQATT and CDR2 as SNEGSKA (reference sequence). This CDR3 reads CSASPVVDQETQYF. The DNA of the CDR3 is TGCAGTGCTAGTCCCGTGGTAGACCAAGAGACCCAGTACTTC.

This chain links TRBV7-2 with TRBJ2-1, with 10 bases identical to TRBD2. From germline, CDR1 is SGHTA and CDR2 FQGNSA. The V and J ends lost 5 bases and 10 bases, in that order; junction bases with no gene match: 17. This CDR3 has 17 residues. CDR3 in DNA: TGTGCCAGCAGCATCTCTAGGGCTAGCGGGAGCGTAGGAGAGCAGTTCTTC. It codes for CASSISRASGSVGEQFF.

In the case of this clonotype: A much larger clone lies one base from this, so it may be a read error. V gene TRBV6-2 or TRBV6-3 combines with J gene TRBJ1-5; 8 bases agree with TRBD1. This CDR3 is built from 14 residues. Germline V gene data show CDR1 as MNHEY and CDR2 as SVGEGT. After removal of 5 bases from V and 7 bases from J, the junction contained 7 bases not matched to a gene. The CDR3 loop is CASSPTGGLQPQHF. CDR3 nucleotide sequence: TGTGCCAGCAGTCCCACAGGGGGACTGCAGCCCCAGCATTTT.

The table lists this clonotype with a few counts. The V gene is TRBV5-1, the J gene TRBJ2-3; D unresolved. The CDR3 sequence is 12 residues long. Trimming cost V 0 bases and J 4 bases, with 3 bases left between them. Germline lookup yields CDR1 SGHRS and CDR2 YFSETQ. CDR3 protein: CASSLGADTQYF. DNA for the CDR3: TGCGCCAGCAGCTTGGGCGCAGATACGCAGTATTTT.

This clonotype was seen repeatedly, ten times or more. The chain employs TRBV20-1 and TRBJ1-1, with TRBD1 as a possible D gene (5 bases). Trimming left V 0 bases short and J 8 bases short, with 10 bases between. Germline assignment: CDR1 DFQATT and CDR2 SNEGSKA (reference sequence). CDR3 length: 12 residues. The DNA of the CDR3 is TGCAGTGCTAGAGAGGTAGGGGCCGAAGCTTTCTTT. Its protein is CSAREVGAEAFF.

In the case of this clonotype: Being one base from a much bigger clone, this may be a read error. The chain recombines TRBV24-1 with TRBJ1-2; D is perhaps TRBD1 (6 bases). This CDR3 has 13 residues. Germline CDR1 is KGHDR and CDR2 is SFDVKD. V dropped 10 bases and J dropped 4 bases, with 15 bases sitting between them. CDR3 sequence reads: CATGDGGGYGYTF. CDR3 bases: TGTGCCACAGGGGACGGGGGCGGCTATGGCTACACCTTC.

This clonotype was detected a few times. The chain couples TRBV24-1 to TRBJ2-5; 8 bases fit TRBD2. J was trimmed by 8 bases and V by 0 bases; bases with no gene match: 4. The CDR3 has 14 residues. The germline V gene has CDR1 KGHDR and CDR2 SFDVKD. The CDR3 DNA reads as TGTGCCACCAGTGATTTGAGCGGGGGAGGTACCCAGTACTTC. The encoded protein is CATSDLSGGGTQYF.

This clonotype showed up just a few times. This rearrangement joins TRBV20-1 to TRBJ1-6; D is unresolved. CDR3 length: 16 residues. The germline gives CDR1 DFQATT, CDR2 SNEGSKA (reference sequence). The V end lost 0 bases, the J end lost 7 bases, and 16 bases lay between the germline ends. The CDR3 DNA reads as TGCAGTGCTAGAGATCAGGAAGGACTGTTGAATTCACCCCTCCACTTT. Translation: CSARDQEGLLNSPLHF.

This clonotype was detected a few times. V is TRBV11-2 and J is TRBJ1-6; no clear D. The length of the CDR3 is 12 residues. Trimming removed 4 bases from V and 7 bases from J, with 5 bases in between. Germline V gives CDR1 SGHAT, CDR2 FQNNGV. Written as DNA, the CDR3 is TGTGCCAGCAGCTCCCAGAATTCACCCCTCCACTTT. This codes for CASSSQNSPLHF.

At least ten counts were recorded for this clonotype. J is TRBJ2-1 and V is TRBV5-1, with a tentative D call TRBD2 (6 bases). CDR3 length: 13 residues. Trimming shortened V by 4 bases and J by 6 bases, and 11 bases separated the two germline ends. The germline gives CDR1 SGHRS, CDR2 YFSETQ. CDR3 amino acids: CASSIRRGNEQFF. The CDR3 DNA reads as TGCGCCAGCAGCATTCGGCGGGGCAATGAGCAGTTCTTC.

Turning to this clonotype: This could be a read error, since a much larger clone is one nucleotide away. This chain uses TRBV5-1 with TRBJ2-7, with 8 bases aligning to TRBD2. This CDR3 is 16 amino acids long. CDR1 and CDR2 from the germline V gene are SGHRS and YFSETQ. Losses at the gene ends were 2 bases for V and 5 bases for J; bases not matched to a gene: 12. In DNA form, the CDR3 reads TGCGCCAGCAGCTTATGTCCCGGGACTAGATCCCACGAGCAGTACTTC. Translation: CASSLCPGTRSHEQYF.

This clonotype was observed a handful of times. The chain recombines TRBV5-1 with TRBJ2-1; 7 bases map to TRBD1. J was trimmed by 7 bases and V by 3 bases; bases with no gene match: 7. This CDR3 spans 14 amino acids. Germline V gene sequence: CDR1 SGHRS, CDR2 YFSETQ. Here the CDR3 reads CASSWGPTGNEQFF. Written as DNA, the CDR3 is TGCGCCAGCAGCTGGGGACCGACAGGGAATGAGCAGTTCTTC.

The table lists this clonotype with a count of one. At one boundary the junction diverges from the germline segment, which might be a read error. The chain is built from TRBV27 and TRBJ2-1; the D gene is possibly TRBD2 (6 bases). Germline V gives CDR1 MNHEY, CDR2 SMNVEV (reference sequence). This CDR3 region has 17 residues. CDR3 DNA sequence: TGTGCCAGCAGTTCCCCAAGAGGCGCCGGCGGGCCGGGGGAGCTGTTCTTC. Protein: CASSSPRGAGGPGELFF.

This clonotype showed up just a few times. The chain joins TRBV7-2 to TRBJ1-4; 12 bases align to TRBD1. There are 16 residues in the CDR3. From germline, CDR1 is SGHTA and CDR2 FQGNSA. V gave up 2 bases and J gave up 8 bases; unmatched junction bases: 6. CDR3 coding DNA: TGTGCCAGCAGCTTATTTTCCGGGACAGGGGGCGAAAAACTGTTTTTT. As protein: CASSLFSGTGGEKLFF.

The DNA for the CDR3 is TGTGCCAGCAGCCAAGGAGCAGATCAGCCCCAGCATTTT. Residues: CASSQGADQPQHF. This chain connects TRBV3-1 to TRBJ1-5; D is unresolved. The CDR3 length is 13 residues. V was trimmed by 1 base and J by 5 bases, leaving 6 bases between them. Germline assignment: CDR1 LGHDT and CDR2 YNNKEL (reference sequence).

The sample holds a few counts of this clonotype. This chain joins TRBV5-1 and TRBJ2-5, with 7 bases fitting TRBD1. CDR1 is SGHRS and CDR2 is YFSETQ in the germline V gene. V shed 4 bases and J 0 bases; nucleotides not matched to a gene: 3. The CDR3 runs to 14 residues. The CDR3 sequence is CASSRGQNQETQYF. Written as DNA, the CDR3 is TGCGCCAGCAGCCGGGGACAGAACCAAGAGACCCAGTACTTC.

This clonotype was counted between two and nine times. The chain has TRBV7-2 and TRBJ2-1; D is perhaps TRBD1 (7 bases). CDR1 and CDR2 (germline): SGHTA, FQGNSA. The CDR3 runs to 16 residues. The ends were cut back, 0 bases at V and 3 bases at J, with 12 bases in the middle. The CDR3, as DNA: TGTGCCAGCAGCTTAGCGGGGCGGGACAGCTACAATGAGCAGTTCTTC. Translating gives CASSLAGRDSYNEQFF.

This clonotype has more than one count but fewer than ten. V and J are TRBV5-1 and TRBJ1-6, with 9 bases identical to TRBD1. CDR3 length: 16 amino acids. Germline CDR1 reads SGHRS; CDR2 reads YFSETQ. V shed 5 bases and J 6 bases; nucleotides not matched to a gene: 9. CDR3 DNA sequence: TGCGCCAGCAGACCCGGGACAGGGAGGGGTAATTCACCCCTCCACTTT. This codes for CASRPGTGRGNSPLHF.